This entry lists 15 T cell receptor beta chains sequenced from one sample in a study of T cells in women clearing cervical HPV infection. Assay used: immunoSEQ multiplex PCR; TCRdb lists only in-frame clones, some missing. Across 35,000 to 50,000 clones, the top ten clones capture about 8% of the sample. Sequencing was carried out using blood buffy coat. The receptor set was obtained from a woman between 18 and 70 years old with a cervical HPV16 infection that either progressed to CIN3+ or cleared (not recorded which).

About this clone: With the read ending 3 residues before the CDR3 end, the germline J gene is used to fill in that end. Within the sample, other DNA sequences also encode this same CDR3. J is TRBJ2-1 and V is TRBV10-3, with 13 bases lining up with TRBD2. The CDR3 totals 16 residues. V lost 3 bases and J lost 3; bases outside the gene matches: 2. Germline CDR1 is ENHRY and CDR2 is SYGVKD. The sequenced part of the CDR3 DNA is TGTGCCATCAGTGACAGGACTAGCGGGGGCTACAATGAG. This codes for CAISDRTSGGYNE. The CDR3 reads in full as CAISDRTSGGYNEQFF.

About this clone itself: The CDR3 extends 3 residues past the end of the read, so its final part is completed from the germline J gene. The chain uses TRBV20-1 and TRBJ1-4, with a possible D match to TRBD1 (5 bases). This CDR3 is 14 amino acids long. The V and J ends lost 0 bases and 8 bases respectively, with 13 bases between them. Germline CDR1 is DFQATT and CDR2 is SNEGSKA (reference sequence). Partial CDR3 DNA: TGCAGTGCTAGAGATGCAGGGCGAGGGGAAAAA. Its translation is CSARDAGRGEK. The entire CDR3 is CSARDAGRGEKLFF.

A remark on this clone: The CDR3 end falls 3 residues outside the read, so it is completed with the germline J gene. V gene TRBV29-1 combines with J gene TRBJ2-3, with TRBD1 identical over 9 bases. This CDR3 has 15 residues. CDR1 and CDR2 from the germline V gene are SQVTM and ANQGSEA. The J segment lost 1 base and the V segment lost 7 bases, leaving 9 bases of the junction unmatched. The CDR3 here is CSAPGWDRGTDTQYF. The covered CDR3 bases are TGCAGCGCTCCAGGCTGGGACAGGGGCACAGATACG.

This chain's CDR3 is CATSAGINTGELFF. The CDR3 bases that were read are TGTGCCACCAGTGCAGGGATTAACACCGGGGAG. The chain links TRBV24-1 to TRBJ2-2; TRBD1 might be the D (5 bases). The observed sequence ends 3 residues before the CDR3 terminus, with the missing tail filled in from the germline J gene. V gave up 5 bases and J gave up 2 bases, with 8 bases separating them. The CDR3 sequence is 14 residues long. The germline CDR1 and CDR2 sequences are KGHDR and SFDVKD.

About this clone itself: The sequence runs out 3 residues before the end of the CDR3; the remainder is reconstructed from the germline J gene. V and J are TRBV4-1 and TRBJ2-7; 7 bases match TRBD1. V lost 0 bases to trimming and J lost 3 bases; unmatched junction nucleotides: 11. The germline V gene encodes CDR1 MGHRA and CDR2 YSYEKL. This CDR3 has 17 amino acids. The CDR3 sequence is CASSQDPNQGVFYEQYF. The sequenced part of the CDR3 DNA is TGCGCCAGCAGCCAAGATCCCAACCAGGGGGTCTTCTACGAG.

A word on this clone: From the germline J gene comes the end of the CDR3, since the read stops 3 residues before it. The chain is built from TRBV30 and TRBJ1-2; possible D gene TRBD1, 6 bases. The V gene's germline CDR1 is GTSNPN and CDR2 SVGIG (reference sequence). V was shortened by 2 bases and J by 4 bases, with 11 bases between the two germline ends. CDR3 length equals 13 residues. Partial CDR3 DNA: TGTGCCTGGAGTACCCGACAGGTCTATGGC. This translates into CAWSTRQVYG. The entire CDR3 reads CAWSTRQVYGYTF.

As concerns this clone: The CDR3 is cut off 3 residues early in the read; its end comes from the germline J gene. V gene TRBV19 combines with J gene TRBJ1-5; D unclear. Germline lookup yields CDR1 LNHDA and CDR2 SQIVND (reference sequence). The length of the CDR3 is 16 residues. V was cut by 3 bases and J by 0 bases, with 12 bases left in between. CDR3 in amino acids: CASSMDSGDSNQPQHF. CDR3 DNA, as far as it was read: TGTGCCAGTAGTATGGACTCTGGGGATAGCAATCAGCCC.

Details on this clone: The read is 3 residues too short to cover the CDR3 end, so that end is filled in from the germline J gene. The chain links TRBV6-2 or TRBV6-3 to TRBJ1-6; weak D call: TRBD1 (5 bases). This CDR3 has 15 residues. V lost 8 bases and J lost 0, with 11 bases in between. Germline V CDR1 and CDR2: MNHEY, SVGEGT. This CDR3 reads CASGDFSSYNSPLHF. CDR3 DNA (partial): TGTGCCAGCGGGGACTTTAGCTCCTATAATTCACCC.

A remark on this clone: The read stops 3 residues short of the end of the CDR3; the missing end is completed from the germline J gene. The J gene is TRBJ2-3, the V gene TRBV5-1, with 7 bases that match TRBD1. J lost 1 base, V lost 4 bases, and 12 bases had no gene match. Germline lookup yields CDR1 SGHRS and CDR2 YFSETQ. The CDR3 extends over 17 amino acids. The part of the CDR3 DNA that was read is TGCGCCAGCAGCGAGAGCTCCGGGACAGCGGGCACAGATACG. Translated, it gives CASSESSGTAGTDT. The CDR3, in full, reads CASSESSGTAGTDTQYF.

Points on this clone: The DNA ends 3 residues before the CDR3 does, and the rest of the CDR3 is filled in from the germline J gene. This chain joins TRBV4-1 and TRBJ1-5; D possibly corresponds to TRBD1 (5 bases). From germline, CDR1 is MGHRA and CDR2 YSYEKL. The CDR3 covers 17 residues. Trimming took 1 base from V and 4 from J, leaving 17 bases between them. The CDR3 reads CASSQGQGVGYNQPQHF. Partial CDR3 DNA: TGCGCCAGCAGCCAAGGTCAGGGCGTCGGGTATAATCAGCCC.

With regard to this clone: The CDR3 is cut off 3 residues early in the read; its end comes from the germline J gene. The chain uses TRBV7-3 and TRBJ2-1, with TRBD2 matching 10 bases. V shed 2 bases, J shed 2 bases, and the junction held 0 bases outside the gene matches. Germline V CDR1 and CDR2: SGHTA, FQGTGA. This CDR3 comprises 15 residues. The covered CDR3 bases are TGTGCCAGCAGCTTACTAGCGGGAGCCTACAATGAG. Translation gives CASSLLAGAYNE. The CDR3 reads in full as CASSLLAGAYNEQFF.

As for this clone: The read comes to an end 3 residues before the CDR3 does, leaving the germline J gene to fill in the end. The genes are TRBV20-1 and TRBJ1-5; maybe TRBD1 (6 bases). CDR3 size: 13 residues. Looked up from germline, CDR1 is DFQATT and CDR2 is SNEGSKA (reference sequence). Trimming removed 5 bases at V and 5 bases at J, with 13 bases between. CDR3 DNA (partial): TGCAGTGCTGGCCGGGACACTTATCAGCCC. Translated: CSAGRDTYQP. The CDR3, in full, reads CSAGRDTYQPQHF.

In the case of this clone: Coverage ceases 3 residues before the CDR3 finishes, and the germline J gene fills in the end. The chain carries TRBV5-5 and TRBJ1-2, with 7 bases aligning to TRBD1. With 4 bases clipped from V and 2 bases from J, the junction kept 8 bases outside the gene matches. This CDR3 has 15 amino acids. CDR1 is SGHKS and CDR2 is YYEKEE in the germline V gene (reference sequence). CDR3 region: CASSLGDSSNYGYTF. The part of the CDR3 DNA that was read is TGTGCCAGCAGCCTAGGGGACAGCTCAAACTATGGC. Combining the CDR3 with reference TRBV5-5 and TRBJ1-2 gives the whole variable domain DAGVTQSPTHLIKTRGQQVTLRCSPISGHKSVSWYQQVLGQGPQFIFQYYEKEERGRGNFPDRFSARQFPNYSSELNVNALLLGDSALYLCASSLGDSSNYGYTFGSGTRLTVV.

A word on this clone: From the germline J gene comes the end of the CDR3, since the read stops 3 residues before it. The V and J genes are TRBV19 and TRBJ2-5, with no clear D. CDR3 length equals 16 residues. CDR1 is LNHDA and CDR2 is SQIVND in the germline V gene (reference sequence). V lost 0 bases, J lost 1 base, and 12 bases lay in between. CDR3 protein: CASSIEVTRAQETQYF. The sequenced part of the CDR3 DNA is TGTGCCAGTAGTATAGAAGTTACAAGGGCCCAAGAGACC.

Notes on this clone: With the read ending 3 residues before the CDR3 end, the germline J gene is used to fill in that end. The gene calls are TRBV2 and TRBJ2-3, with D perhaps matching TRBD2 (5 bases). The CDR3 is made up of 15 amino acids. Germline lookup yields CDR1 SNHLY and CDR2 FYNNEI. V was shortened by 6 bases and J by 2 bases, with 15 bases between the two germline ends. This chain's CDR3 is CASRRRARNTDTQYF. CDR3 DNA (partial): TGTGCCAGCAGACGGCGGGCCCGGAACACAGATACG. The whole variable domain, remainder taken from reference TRBV2 and TRBJ2-3, is EPEVTQTPSHQVTQMGQEVILRCVPISNHLYFYWYRQILGQKVEFLVSFYNNEISEKSEIFDDQFSVERPDGSNFTLKIRSTKLEDSAMYFCASRRRARNTDTQYFGPGTRLTVL.